These 9 T cell receptor beta chains were all obtained from the same sample, sequenced in a study of T cell responses to AZD1222 COVID-19 vaccine (dated by TCRdb to the early 2020s). The library was made by the immunoSEQ multiplex PCR assay. Not all clones reach the TCRdb copy of this immuneACCESS table, which keeps in-frame sequences only. Checked studies attribute under half of the gap to unresolved V genes and leave the rest unexplained. The sample table contains 150,000 to 250,000 clones; only one count was recorded for approximately 93% of them. The biggest ten clones account for roughly 0.99% of the sample. Reading the label with the study, this specimen's time point is: about 28 days (+/-7) after the second vaccine dose. The sample was peripheral blood, taken 28 days after the second AZD1222 dose. These receptors all come from an adult who received the AZD1222 COVID-19 vaccine.

The chain couples TRBV21-1 to TRBJ1-5. TRBV21-1 is noted as a pseudogene. This CDR3 is 15 amino acids long. CDR3 residues: CASTSPGGPNQPQHF. The DNA for the CDR3 is TGTGCCAGCACCTCCCCCGGGGGCCCCAATCAGCCCCAGCATTTT.

This chain links TRBV15 with TRBJ2-4; 9 bases agree with TRBD2. Germline trimming cut 8 bases from V and 0 bases from J; bases unmatched to any gene: 5. The germline V gene has CDR1 LNHNV and CDR2 YYDKDF (reference sequence). This CDR3 has 15 amino acids. The CDR3 DNA sequence: TGTGCCACCGGGGCGGGGGGGTCAGCCAAAAACATTCAGTACTTC. Protein: CATGAGGSAKNIQYF.

The chain employs TRBV27 and TRBJ2-3; D possibly matches TRBD1 or TRBD2 (5 bases each). V lost 0 bases, J lost 2 bases, and 15 bases lay in between. This CDR3 region has 17 residues. The germline V gene encodes CDR1 MNHEY and CDR2 SMNVEV (reference sequence). CDR3 residues: CASSLSRWDQATDTQYF. CDR3 DNA sequence: TGTGCCAGCAGTTTATCCAGATGGGACCAGGCCACAGATACGCAGTATTTT.

V usage is TRBV5-5 and J usage is TRBJ2-5; 8 bases map to TRBD1. This CDR3 is 15 amino acids long. CDR1 and CDR2 from the germline V gene are SGHKS and YYEKEE (reference sequence). V trimming: 2 bases; J trimming: 5 bases; junction bases outside the gene matches: 8. The CDR3 coding sequence is TGTGCCAGCAGCTTATCTCCAGGGGGCAGGGAGACCCAGTACTTC. Protein: CASSLSPGGRETQYF.

V and J are TRBV18 and TRBJ1-1; D possibly corresponds to TRBD1 (5 bases). CDR3 size: 19 residues. CDR1 and CDR2 from the germline V gene are KGHSH and LQKENI. Between the trimmed V and J ends, which lost 3 bases and 1 base, there was a span of 24 bases. The CDR3 is CASSPYGSVNRSPNTEAFF. The CDR3 DNA is TGTGCCAGCTCACCTTACGGTTCGGTAAACAGGAGCCCGAACACTGAAGCTTTCTTT.

The V and J genes are TRBV28 and TRBJ2-1; perhaps D is TRBD1 or TRBD2 (5 bases each). The CDR3 sequence is 19 residues long. The germline V and J ends were trimmed by 3 bases and 5 bases, with 26 bases remaining between them. Germline loops: CDR1 MDHEN, CDR2 SYDVKM. CDR3 in DNA: TGTGCCAGCAGTTTCAGGGAGTTTCCGGTTGCCCCTGCAAACAATGAGCAGTTCTTC. This codes for CASSFREFPVAPANNEQFF.

The chain recombines TRBV15 with TRBJ2-3; D unclear. The CDR3 has 14 amino acids. Trimming left V 3 bases short and J 2 bases short, with 9 bases between. Germline V gene sequence: CDR1 LNHNV, CDR2 YYDKDF (reference sequence). The CDR3 is CATSRQQPTDTQYF. The DNA for the CDR3 is TGTGCCACCAGCAGGCAGCAGCCCACAGATACGCAGTATTTT.

The CDR3 DNA reads as TGTGCCAGCAGGGAAAGAAGGCACGTCGGGGAGTACACAGATACGCAGTATTTT. Translation: CASRERRHVGEYTDTQYF. This chain uses TRBV6-1 with TRBJ2-3; D is perhaps TRBD2 (5 bases). This CDR3 contains 18 residues. V lost 6 bases and J lost 2, with 24 bases in between. Germline CDR1 MNHNS, CDR2 SASEGT.

The chain carries TRBV7-3 and TRBJ2-3; TRBD2 agrees at 10 bases. The V and J ends lost 5 bases and 5 bases, in that order; junction bases with no gene match: 10. The CDR3 loop spans 16 amino acids. Germline lookup yields CDR1 SGHTA and CDR2 FQGTGA. This CDR3 reads CASSPGPSGGGDTQYF. CDR3 in DNA: TGTGCCAGCAGCCCAGGACCTAGCGGGGGAGGAGATACGCAGTATTTT. The full variable domain, rest sourced from reference TRBV7-3 and TRBJ2-3, is GAGVSQTPSNKVTEKGKYVELRCDPISGHTALYWYRQSLGQGPEFLIYFQGTGAADDSGLPNDRFFAVRPEGSVSTLKIQRTERGDSAVYLCASSPGPSGGGDTQYFGPGTRLTVL.